This T cell receptor (beta chain) stems from a study of blood T cell repertoires in COVID-19. Turning to the study itself: Acute and convalescent COVID-19 specimens originated in the United States, Italy and Spain. T cells, B-cell-depleted T cells, or PBMCs provided the cDNA or gDNA that served as material.

Method: immunoSEQ multiplex PCR; TCRdb's copy keeps in-frame clones and lacks some. Here the sample spans about 120,000 clones, 70% to 90% being singletons. The CDR3 contains 15 residues. V shed 4 bases and J shed 0 bases, with 12 bases lying between them. From germline, CDR1 is LNHDA and CDR2 SQIVND (reference sequence). The source of this sequence is a man in his forties with acute or convalescent COVID-19. The sample consisted of peripheral blood. The J gene is TRBJ2-5, the V gene TRBV19, with a possible D match to TRBD2 (5 bases). CDR3 residues: CASSSLSGDQETQYF. The CDR3 nucleotides are TGTGCCAGTAGTAGTCTATCCGGGGACCAAGAGACCCAGTACTTC. Supplemented by reference TRBV19 and TRBJ2-5, the full variable domain reads DGGITQSPKYLFRKEGQNVTLSCEQNLNHDAMYWYRQDPGQGLRLIYYSQIVNDFQKGDIAEGYSVSREKKESFPLTVTSAQKNPTAFYLCASSSLSGDQETQYFGPGTRLLVL.